A selection of T cell receptor beta chains follows, all from one sample in a study of early T cells in non-severe SARS-CoV-2 infection. MiXCR, applied by TCRdb to the 5' RACE reads, yields one record per CDR3 protein. The sample lists tens of thousands of distinct CDR3 sequences, about 4.3% occurring once. Source: whole blood, taken at baseline. Receptor source: an adult who was a healthcare worker with PCR-confirmed SARS-CoV-2 infection or an uninfected control (not recorded which). Both conserved end residues are part of each CDR3. D genes are given only for firm matches. Expanded clones get a size class; other rows say once, few or many, or leave the size out.

d_gene | abundance | len | j_gene | v_gene | CDR3aa | CDR3nt
TRBD1 | many | 12 | TRBJ1-2 | TRBV19 | CASSTLGQGNTF | TGTGCCAGTAGTACCCTAGGACAGGGGAACACCTTC
TRBD1 | many | 15 | TRBJ1-5 | TRBV7-9 | CASSTDRALDQPQHF | TGTGCCAGCAGCACGGACAGGGCCTTGGATCAGCCCCAGCATTTT
TRBD2 | many | 16 | TRBJ2-2 | TRBV4-3 | CASSQKSGVNTGELFF | TGCGCCAGCAGCCAGAAGAGCGGGGTTAACACCGGGGAGCTGTTTTTT
- | many | 11 | TRBJ2-7 | TRBV29-1 | CSVDYSYEQYF | TGCAGCGTTGATTATTCCTACGAGCAGTACTTC
TRBD2 | many | 15 | TRBJ2-3 | TRBV5-1 | CASSSSGRAGDTQYF | TGCGCCAGCAGCTCTAGCGGGAGGGCCGGGGATACGCAGTATTTT
- | few | 14 | TRBJ1-1 | TRBV4-2 | CASSLITGNTEAFF | TGTGCCAGCAGCCTAATTACAGGGAACACTGAAGCTTTCTTT
- | many | 14 | TRBJ1-5 | TRBV19 | CASSEDSSNQPQHF | TGTGCCAGTAGTGAGGACAGCTCGAATCAGCCCCAGCATTTT
TRBD2 | many | 14 | TRBJ2-5 | TRBV20-1 | CSANPTSGIETQYF | TGCAGTGCTAATCCGACTAGCGGAATAGAGACCCAGTACTTC
TRBD1 | many | 14 | TRBJ1-5 | TRBV18 | CASSPDRGNQPQHF | TGTGCCAGCTCACCCGACAGGGGAAATCAGCCCCAGCATTTT
- | many | 16 | TRBJ2-7 | TRBV15 | CATSRASGQGSYEQYF | TGTGCCACCAGCAGAGCGAGTGGACAAGGATCCTACGAGCAGTACTTC
TRBD1 | many | 16 | TRBJ2-6 | TRBV6-6 | CASSGTGGYGANVLTF | TGTGCCAGCTCCGGGACAGGGGGATATGGGGCCAACGTCCTGACTTTC
- | many | 11 | TRBJ1-6 | TRBV6-5 | CASRSSSPLHF | TGTGCCAGCCGTTCCAGTTCACCCCTCCACTTT
- | many | 13 | TRBJ1-1 | TRBV6-1 | CASSERDNTEAFF | TGTGCCAGCAGTGAAAGGGACAACACTGAAGCTTTCTTT
TRBD2 | - | 13 | TRBJ2-1 | TRBV29-1 | CSVANGGSPEQFF | TGCAGCGTTGCGAACGGGGGGTCCCCGGAGCAGTTCTTC
- | many | 12 | TRBJ2-7 | TRBV28 | CASFQFTYEQYF | TGTGCCAGCTTCCAATTCACCTACGAGCAGTACTTC
- | many | 14 | TRBJ2-3 | TRBV6-5 | CASSPRLDSDTQYF | TGTGCCAGCAGTCCCCGGTTGGATTCCGATACGCAGTATTTT
- | many | 15 | TRBJ2-7 | TRBV6-1 | CASSEAVQGRNEQYF | TGTGCCAGCAGTGAAGCCGTCCAGGGAAGGAACGAGCAGTACTTC
TRBD1 | many | 14 | TRBJ1-5 | TRBV6-2/TRBV6-3 | CASSWTGGGQPQHF | TGTGCCAGCAGTTGGACAGGGGGCGGTCAGCCCCAGCATTTT
TRBD1 | many | 15 | TRBJ1-2 | TRBV7-2 | CASSPGQGENYGYTF | TGTGCCAGCAGCCCCGGACAGGGGGAGAACTATGGCTACACCTTC
TRBD2 | few | 16 | TRBJ2-1 | TRBV18 | CASSPSGSGMGNEQFF | TGTGCCAGCTCACCGTCCGGTAGCGGGATGGGTAATGAGCAGTTCTTC
- | many | 17 | TRBJ2-1 | TRBV10-3 | CAISPSFRDREYNEQFF | TGTGCCATCAGTCCCTCTTTTCGAGACCGCGAATACAATGAGCAGTTCTTC
- | few | 14 | TRBJ1-3 | TRBV29-1 | CSVEGANPGNTIYF | TGCAGCGTTGAGGGGGCGAACCCAGGAAACACCATATATTTT
- | many | 16 | TRBJ2-3 | TRBV3-1 | CASSPIAERGSDTQYF | TGTGCCAGCAGCCCGATAGCGGAAAGGGGCTCAGATACGCAGTATTTT
- | few | 15 | TRBJ2-1 | TRBV7-2 | CASSLGVGPYNEQFF | TGTGCCAGCAGCTTAGGGGTAGGCCCATACAATGAGCAGTTCTTC
TRBD1 | few | 16 | TRBJ2-1 | TRBV27 | CASKSLDRAPYNEQFF | TGTGCCAGCAAATCTCTGGACAGGGCCCCCTACAATGAGCAGTTCTTC
- | many | 13 | TRBJ2-1 | TRBV28 | CASWGGSHNEQFF | TGTGCCAGCTGGGGGGGCTCCCACAATGAGCAGTTCTTC
TRBD2 | few | 17 | TRBJ2-3 | TRBV4-2 | CASSQENRLAGADTQYF | TGTGCCAGCAGCCAAGAAAACAGACTAGCGGGAGCAGATACGCAGTATTTT
- | medium-sized | 15 | TRBJ2-1 | TRBV4-3 | CASSLRAASYNEQFF | TGCGCCAGCAGTCTAAGAGCGGCATCCTACAATGAGCAGTTCTTC
- | many | 14 | TRBJ1-1 | TRBV20-1 | CSARSGREVEGAFF | TGCAGTGCTAGATCCGGCAGGGAGGTGGAGGGAGCTTTCTTT
TRBD2 | - | 16 | TRBJ2-1 | TRBV4-1 | CASSQPTSGVYNEQFF | TGCGCCAGCAGCCAGCCCACTAGCGGGGTCTACAATGAGCAGTTCTTC
TRBD2 | many | 18 | TRBJ2-7 | TRBV7-8 | CASSLAGTSGRISYEQYF | TGTGCCAGCAGCTTAGCTGGGACTAGCGGGAGGATCTCCTACGAGCAGTACTTC
TRBD1 | many | 19 | TRBJ2-7 | TRBV5-1 | CASSQGSSGQGQFAYEQYF | TGCGCCAGCAGCCAAGGTAGTTCTGGACAGGGACAATTTGCCTACGAGCAGTACTTC
- | many | 14 | TRBJ1-1 | TRBV10-3 | CAIKLGLVNTEAFF | TGTGCCATCAAACTAGGACTTGTGAACACTGAAGCTTTCTTT
- | many | 12 | TRBJ2-5 | TRBV11-2 | CASSGTAGTQYF | TGTGCCAGCAGTGGGACCGCGGGGACCCAGTACTTC
TRBD1 | many | 15 | TRBJ2-7 | TRBV5-1 | CASSWTGPHTYEQYF | TGCGCCAGCAGCTGGACAGGTCCCCATACCTACGAGCAGTACTTC
- | many | 16 | TRBJ2-5 | TRBV7-2 | CASSSIPGTQRETQYF | TGTGCCAGCAGCTCAATTCCCGGGACCCAACGAGAGACCCAGTACTTC
- | - | 12 | TRBJ2-5 | TRBV29-1 | CSVGTPGETQYF | TGCAGCGTAGGAACCCCGGGGGAGACCCAGTACTTC
- | many | 14 | TRBJ2-7 | TRBV29-1 | CSVREEGTSYEQYF | TGCAGCGTTCGAGAGGAGGGCACCTCCTACGAGCAGTACTTC
- | few | 15 | TRBJ2-7 | TRBV28 | CASSRRTVQAYEQYF | TGTGCCAGCAGTCGCCGGACGGTACAAGCCTACGAGCAGTACTTC
TRBD2 | many | 16 | TRBJ2-3 | TRBV6-4 | CASSDSSGGATDTQYF | TGTGCCAGCAGTGACTCGAGCGGGGGGGCCACAGATACGCAGTATTTT
- | many | 17 | TRBJ2-1 | TRBV7-6 | CASSPASDPQLGNEQFF | TGTGCCAGCAGCCCTGCTTCGGACCCTCAGCTGGGAAATGAGCAGTTCTTC
TRBD2 | many | 15 | TRBJ2-1 | TRBV20-1 | CSARDFRGLVDEQFF | TGCAGTGCTAGAGATTTTCGGGGACTAGTCGATGAGCAGTTCTTC
- | many | 14 | TRBJ2-7 | TRBV11-1 | CASSPGTFTYEQYF | TGTGCCAGCAGCCCTGGGACTTTCACCTACGAGCAGTACTTC